Included here is one TCR beta chain sequence, with context. Original processing notes: It was from reference gene primer amplification that nucleated cell counts were estimated. Sequencing was performed with immunoSEQ multiplex PCR; in TCRdb, only in-frame clones are kept and a portion is missing. The V and J calls and clone size are taken from that table; D and trimming were inferred from the DNA. The sample records roughly 300,000 clones, about nine tenths being singletons. V lost 4 bases and J 5 bases, leaving 11 bases between the germline ends. Germline V gene data show CDR1 as SEHNR and CDR2 as FQNEAQ (reference sequence). The CDR3 covers 13 residues. This record comes from a study of blood T cell repertoires in COVID-19. Whole-study context: Specimens from acute and convalescent COVID-19 originated in the United States, Italy and Spain.

This chain uses TRBV7-9 with TRBJ2-5; maybe TRBD1 (6 bases). This sequence was found in a man aged 25-45 years who had recovered from COVID-19. The sequenced sample was PBMCs or T cells enriched from blood (not recorded which). Here the CDR3 reads CASSSGDIETQYF. In nucleotides, the CDR3 is TGTGCCAGCAGCTCCGGGGACATTGAGACCCAGTACTTC.